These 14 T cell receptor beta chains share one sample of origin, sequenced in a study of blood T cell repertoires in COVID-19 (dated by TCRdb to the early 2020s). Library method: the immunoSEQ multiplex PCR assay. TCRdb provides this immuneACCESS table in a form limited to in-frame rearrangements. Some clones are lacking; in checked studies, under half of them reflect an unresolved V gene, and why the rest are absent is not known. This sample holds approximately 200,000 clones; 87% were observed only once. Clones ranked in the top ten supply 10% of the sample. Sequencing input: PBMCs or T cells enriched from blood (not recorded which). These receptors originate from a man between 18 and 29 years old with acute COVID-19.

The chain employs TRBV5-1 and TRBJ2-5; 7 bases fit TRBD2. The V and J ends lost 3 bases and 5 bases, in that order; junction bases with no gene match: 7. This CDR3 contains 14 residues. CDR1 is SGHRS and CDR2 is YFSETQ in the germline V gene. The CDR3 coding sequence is TGCGCCAGCAGCTCGCGGGAGTCGGGGGAGACCCAGTACTTC. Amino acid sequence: CASSSRESGETQYF.

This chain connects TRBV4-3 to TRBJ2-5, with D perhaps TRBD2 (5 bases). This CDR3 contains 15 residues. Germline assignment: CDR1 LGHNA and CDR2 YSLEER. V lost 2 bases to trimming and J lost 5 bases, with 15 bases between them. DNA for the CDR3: TGCGCCAGCAGCCAATCTATGGGAGTCGGGGAGACCCAGTACTTC. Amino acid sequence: CASSQSMGVGETQYF.

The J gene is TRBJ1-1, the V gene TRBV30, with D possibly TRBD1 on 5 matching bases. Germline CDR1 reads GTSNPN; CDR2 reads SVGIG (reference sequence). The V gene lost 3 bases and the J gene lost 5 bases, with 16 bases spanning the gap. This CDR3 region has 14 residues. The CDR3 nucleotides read TGTGCCTGGAGGGGTGTAGGGGTGGGTACTGAAGCTTTCTTT. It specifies CAWRGVGVGTEAFF.

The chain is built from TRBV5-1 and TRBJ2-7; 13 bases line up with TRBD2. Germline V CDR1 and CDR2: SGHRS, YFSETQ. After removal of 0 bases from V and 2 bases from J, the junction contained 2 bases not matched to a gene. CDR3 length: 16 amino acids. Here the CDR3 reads CASSLELAGGTYEQYF. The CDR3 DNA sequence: TGCGCCAGCAGCTTGGAACTAGCGGGAGGGACCTACGAGCAGTACTTC.

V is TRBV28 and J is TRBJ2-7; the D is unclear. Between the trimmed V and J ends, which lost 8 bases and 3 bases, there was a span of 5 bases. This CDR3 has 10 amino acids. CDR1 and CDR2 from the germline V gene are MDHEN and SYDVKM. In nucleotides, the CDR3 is TGTGCCAGCGGAGTCTACGAGCAGTACTTC. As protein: CASGVYEQYF.

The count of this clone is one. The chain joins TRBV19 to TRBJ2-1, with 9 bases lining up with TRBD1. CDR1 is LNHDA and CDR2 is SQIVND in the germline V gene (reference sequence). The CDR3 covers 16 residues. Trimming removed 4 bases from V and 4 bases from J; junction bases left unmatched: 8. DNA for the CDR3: TGTGCCAGTAGTACCACGGGACAGGGAGTTTACAATGAGCAGTTCTTC. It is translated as CASSTTGQGVYNEQFF.

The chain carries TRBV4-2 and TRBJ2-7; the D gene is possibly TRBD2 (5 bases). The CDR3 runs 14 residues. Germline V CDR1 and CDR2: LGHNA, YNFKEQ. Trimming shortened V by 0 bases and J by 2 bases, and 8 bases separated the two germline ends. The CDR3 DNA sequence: TGTGCCAGCAGCCAAGAATCGGAGGCCTACGAGCAGTACTTC. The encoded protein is CASSQESEAYEQYF.

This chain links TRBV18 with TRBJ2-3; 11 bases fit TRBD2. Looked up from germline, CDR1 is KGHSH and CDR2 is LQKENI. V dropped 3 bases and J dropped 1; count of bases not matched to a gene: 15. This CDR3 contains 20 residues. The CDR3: CASSPLTGTSGRSRTDTQYF. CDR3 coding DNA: TGTGCCAGCTCACCCCTAACAGGGACTAGCGGCCGATCCCGCACAGATACGCAGTATTTT. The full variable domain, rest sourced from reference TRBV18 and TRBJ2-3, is NAGVMQNPRHLVRRRGQEARLRCSPMKGHSHVYWYRQLPEEGLKFMVYLQKENIIDESGMPKERFSAEFPKEGPSILRIQQVVRGDSAAYFCASSPLTGTSGRSRTDTQYFGPGTRLTVL.

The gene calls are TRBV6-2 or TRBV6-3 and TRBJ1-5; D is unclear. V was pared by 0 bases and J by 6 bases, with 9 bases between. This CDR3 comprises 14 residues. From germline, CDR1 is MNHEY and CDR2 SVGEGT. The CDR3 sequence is CASSYSRVGQPQHF. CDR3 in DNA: TGTGCCAGCAGTTACTCGAGGGTGGGTCAGCCCCAGCATTTT.

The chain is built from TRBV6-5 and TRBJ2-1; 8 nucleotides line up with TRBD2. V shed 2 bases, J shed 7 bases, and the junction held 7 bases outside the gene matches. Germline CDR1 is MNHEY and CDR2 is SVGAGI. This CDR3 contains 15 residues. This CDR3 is CASSYGAGVANEQFF. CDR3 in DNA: TGTGCCAGCAGTTACGGAGCGGGAGTTGCTAATGAGCAGTTCTTC.

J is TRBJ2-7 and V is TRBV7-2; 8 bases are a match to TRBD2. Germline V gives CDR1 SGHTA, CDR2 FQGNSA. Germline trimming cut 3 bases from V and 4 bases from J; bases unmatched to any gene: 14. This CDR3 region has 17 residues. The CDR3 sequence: CASSFLPGLGYLYEQYF. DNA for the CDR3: TGTGCCAGCAGCTTCCTCCCGGGACTAGGTTATCTGTACGAGCAGTACTTC. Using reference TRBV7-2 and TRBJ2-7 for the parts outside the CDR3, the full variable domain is GAGVSQSPSNKVTEKGKDVELRCDPISGHTALYWYRQSLGQGLEFLIYFQGNSAPDKSGLPSDRFSAERTGGSVSTLTIQRTQQEDSAVYLCASSFLPGLGYLYEQYFGPGTRLTVT.

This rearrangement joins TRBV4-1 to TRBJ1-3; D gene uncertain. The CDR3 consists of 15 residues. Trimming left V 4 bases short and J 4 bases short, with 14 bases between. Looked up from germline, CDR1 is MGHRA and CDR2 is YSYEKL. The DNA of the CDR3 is TGCGCCAGCAGCCTCCCAACTTCGATCGGAAACACCATATATTTT. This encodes CASSLPTSIGNTIYF.

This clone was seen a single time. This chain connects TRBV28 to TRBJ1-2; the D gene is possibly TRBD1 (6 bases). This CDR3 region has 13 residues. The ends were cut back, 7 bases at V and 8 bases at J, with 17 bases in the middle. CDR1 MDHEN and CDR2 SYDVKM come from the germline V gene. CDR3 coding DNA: TGTGCCAGCACCTTAACCCCAGGGGCCGGCTACACCTTC. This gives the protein CASTLTPGAGYTF.

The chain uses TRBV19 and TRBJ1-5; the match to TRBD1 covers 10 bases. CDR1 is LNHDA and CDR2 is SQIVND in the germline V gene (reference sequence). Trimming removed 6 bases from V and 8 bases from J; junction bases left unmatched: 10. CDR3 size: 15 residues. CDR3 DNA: TGTGCCAGTAGCACCGGGACAGGGGCCCCTAAGCCCCAGCATTTT. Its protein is CASSTGTGAPKPQHF.